The rows below give T cell receptor beta chains drawn from one sample of a study of vaccination and CD4 T cells after COVID-19. These receptors are not linked to any known antigen. TCRdb re-called the PCR reads with MiXCR, one entry per CDR3 protein. Of about 20,000 distinct CDR3 sequences detected, around 42% appear once; the ten largest clones hold roughly 3.1%. Sequenced material: CD4+ T cells from blood, cultured in vitro, taken after SARS-CoV-2 vaccination. These receptors all come from a human donor who had recovered from COVID-19. The CDR3 runs from the conserved cysteine through the conserved F or W. The order of the fields is clone size, D gene, J gene, V gene, CDR3 DNA, CDR3 protein. D genes are given only for firm matches. Clone size is shown for a subset of rows, as once, few, many or a class of expanded clone.

>NA|TRBD2|TRBJ2-5|TRBV29-1
TGCAGCGTTGTGTCCCTAGCGGGTTATCGGGAGACCCAGTACTTC
CSVVSLAGYRETQYF
>NA|NA|TRBJ2-3|TRBV11-3
TGTGCCAGCAGCGCGACCCGGGCAGCAACAGATACGCAGTATTTT
CASSATRAATDTQYF
>NA|TRBD2|TRBJ2-5|TRBV7-2
TGTGCCAGCAGCCGGGAAGGGACTAGCGGGAGGGCAGAGACCCAGTACTTC
CASSREGTSGRAETQYF
>NA|NA|TRBJ1-1|TRBV6-1
TGTGCCAGCAGCGCAACGGGGGCGGAAACTGAAGCTTTCTTT
CASSATGAETEAFF
>NA|TRBD1|TRBJ2-1|TRBV7-6
TGTGCCAGCAGCCCCAGACAGGGAGTGGACAATGAGCAGTTCTTC
CASSPRQGVDNEQFF
>NA|NA|TRBJ1-6|TRBV27
TGTGCCAGCAGGTCCCCTCATTCACCCCTCCACTTT
CASRSPHSPLHF
>NA|NA|TRBJ1-6|TRBV11-2
TGTGCCAGCAGCTTTAGAAATTCACCCCTCCACTTT
CASSFRNSPLHF
>NA|NA|TRBJ2-2|TRBV27
TGTGCCAGCAGTTTAGTCACCGGGGAGCTGTTTTTT
CASSLVTGELFF
>few|TRBD1|TRBJ1-2|TRBV28
TGTGCCAGCAGCAGACAGGGGGCTGGTAACTATGGCTACACCTTC
CASSRQGAGNYGYTF
>NA|TRBD1|TRBJ1-1|TRBV7-3
TGTGCCAGCAGCCCGGGACAGGGTAACAGTGAAGCTTTCTTT
CASSPGQGNSEAFF
>NA|NA|TRBJ2-5|TRBV7-7
TGTGCCAGCAGCTTTAGACCGAGTGAGACCCAGTACTTC
CASSFRPSETQYF
>few|TRBD2|TRBJ2-1|TRBV7-3
TGTGCCAGCGCGTTGCGGGAGGGTTCCTACAATGAGCAGTTCTTC
CASALREGSYNEQFF
>NA|TRBD2|TRBJ2-1|TRBV19
TGTGCCAGTAGCCTCCCGACTAGCTTCTCCTACAATGAGCAGTTCTTC
CASSLPTSFSYNEQFF
>NA|TRBD2|TRBJ2-7|TRBV7-6
TGTGCCAGCAGCCGTGAGGGCGGGGGGATCTACGAGCAGTACTTC
CASSREGGGIYEQYF
>NA|NA|TRBJ1-1|TRBV20-1
TGCAGTGCTAGAGATAGACCACAGGGTATCTTT
CSARDRPQGIF
>few|TRBD1|TRBJ1-6|TRBV20-1
TGCAGTGCTAGAGGGTGGACAGGCACAATCAATTCACCCCTCCACTTT
CSARGWTGTINSPLHF
>NA|TRBD2|TRBJ2-3|TRBV11-2
TGTGCCAGCAGACGGGGACTAGCGGGGCTTAGCACAGATACGCAGTATTTT
CASRRGLAGLSTDTQYF
>NA|NA|TRBJ2-3|TRBV20-1
TGCAGTGCTAGCGGGACCTCTAGCACAGATACGCAGTATTTT
CSASGTSSTDTQYF
>NA|TRBD1|TRBJ2-1|TRBV9
TGTGCCAGCAGCGTAGGTCCAGGGGGCGCGGAGTTCTTC
CASSVGPGGAEFF
>NA|NA|TRBJ1-1|TRBV12-3/TRBV12-4
TGTGCCAGCAGTGTTGGGACGTGGGCTGAAGCTTTCTTT
CASSVGTWAEAFF